This T cell receptor (beta chain) was found in a study of identical twins. Findings of the study overall: Beta clonotypes that were abundant in cord blood contained fewer insertions, a pattern absent from memory repertoires. Weaker excess sharing between twins was seen in beta out-of-frame sequences.

The CDR3 is made up of 15 amino acids. V trimming: 6 bases; J trimming: 0 bases; junction bases outside the gene matches: 3. This clonotype was detected many times. The antigen remains unidentified. A universal primer site was created by template switching, with the cDNA bearing unique molecular identifiers. TCRdb re-called the 5' RACE reads through MiXCR, storing one row per CDR3 protein. The data show 300,000 or so distinct CDR3 sequences, with just under 9.5% seen just once and approximately 6.6% held by the top ten. This sample also belongs to another study, concerning yellow fever vaccine responses in identical twins.

The V and J genes are TRBV12-3 or TRBV12-4 and TRBJ2-5; TRBD2 agrees at 11 bases. This sequence was found in a woman aged 18-30 years in good health. The sequenced material came from CD8+ T cells sorted from blood. CDR3 protein: CASSPTSGNQETQYF. CDR3 bases: TGTGCCAGCAGCCCGACTAGCGGGAACCAAGAGACCCAGTACTTC.